This T cell receptor (beta chain) was sequenced for a study of CD8+CD57+ T cells in acquired aplastic anemia. The overall study: The average for DNA from sorted CD4+ and CD8+ cells was roughly 3 ug. Study results and caveats: Some 31 shared CD8+ CDR3s appeared highly expressed within patients' immunodominant clones.

Genomic DNA constituted the template upon which TCR beta VDJ and CDR3 profiling was performed. Each CDR3 protein is one row after TCRdb ran MiXCR on the reads. The sample includes over 250,000 distinct CDR3 sequences, 56% of them seen just once. Concerning this clonotype itself: Its antigen is still unknown.

Selection for sequencing was limited to patients who had shown CD8+CD57+ cell expansion by flow cytometry. A severe acquired aplastic anemia diagnosis applied to all patients. The J segment lost 2 bases and the V segment lost 7 bases, leaving 8 bases of the junction unmatched. CDR3 length: 14 amino acids. This TCR came from a human donor with aplastic anemia. The chain uses TRBV12-3 or TRBV12-4 and TRBJ2-7; 7 bases align to TRBD1. Material for sequencing was sorted CD4+, CD8+, or CD8+CD57+ T cells (not recorded which) from PBMCs. CDR3 amino acids: CASTRGGQTYEQYF. CDR3 nucleotides: TGTGCCAGCACCCGAGGGGGACAGACCTACGAGCAGTACTTC.